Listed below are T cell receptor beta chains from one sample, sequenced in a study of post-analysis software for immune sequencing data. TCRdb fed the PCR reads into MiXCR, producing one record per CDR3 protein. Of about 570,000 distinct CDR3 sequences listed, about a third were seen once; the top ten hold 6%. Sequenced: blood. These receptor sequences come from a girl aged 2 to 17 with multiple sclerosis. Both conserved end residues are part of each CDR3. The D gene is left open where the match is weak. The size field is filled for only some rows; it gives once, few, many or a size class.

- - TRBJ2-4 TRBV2 CASQRENIQYF TGTGCCAGCCAGCGGGAAAACATTCAGTACTTC
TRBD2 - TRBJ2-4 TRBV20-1 CSARLPGLAGVLKQYF TGCAGTGCTAGACTTCCCGGACTAGCGGGGGTATTAAAGCAGTACTTC
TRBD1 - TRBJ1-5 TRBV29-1 CSAEGTAGGSNQPQHF TGCAGCGCGGAAGGGACAGCGGGGGGGAGCAATCAGCCCCAGCATTTT
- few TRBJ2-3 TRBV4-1 CASSHPTRSTDTQYF TGCGCCAGCAGCCATCCGACCCGTAGCACAGATACGCAGTATTTT
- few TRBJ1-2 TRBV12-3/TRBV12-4 CASSGSRSRFYGYTF TGTGCCAGCAGCGGGAGTAGGAGTCGGTTCTATGGCTACACCTTC
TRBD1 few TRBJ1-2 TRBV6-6 CASIWTGGTTYGYTF TGTGCCAGCATCTGGACAGGGGGAACCACGTATGGCTACACCTTC
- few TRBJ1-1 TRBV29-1 CSVEGRSNTEAFF TGCAGCGTTGAAGGCAGGTCCAACACTGAAGCTTTCTTT
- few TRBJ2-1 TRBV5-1 CASSLAGERANEQFF TGCGCCAGCAGCTTGGCCGGGGAGCGGGCGAACGAGCAGTTCTTC
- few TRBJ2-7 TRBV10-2 CASKDGGLHEQYF TGCGCCAGCAAGGATGGCGGGTTGCACGAGCAGTACTTC
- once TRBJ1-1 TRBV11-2 CASSFWDTEAFF TGTGCCAGCAGCTTTTGGGACACTGAAGCTTTCTTT
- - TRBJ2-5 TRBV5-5 CASSARQETQYF TGTGCCAGCAGCGCCCGCCAAGAGACCCAGTACTTC
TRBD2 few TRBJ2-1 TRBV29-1 CSVEDRWGGLSNEQFF TGCAGCGTTGAAGATCGGTGGGGGGGGTTGTCCAATGAGCAGTTCTTC
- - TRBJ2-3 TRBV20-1 CSAGGQSILVDTQYF TGCAGTGCTGGAGGACAGTCGATATTGGTGGATACGCAGTATTTT
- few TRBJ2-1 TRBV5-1 CASSFGGKNYNEQFF TGCGCCAGCAGCTTCGGGGGAAAGAACTACAATGAGCAGTTCTTC
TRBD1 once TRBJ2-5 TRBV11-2 CASSHEGQGWETQYF TGTGCCAGCAGCCACGAGGGACAGGGATGGGAGACCCAGTACTTC
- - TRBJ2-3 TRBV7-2 CASSYPGGLGTDTQYF TGTGCCAGCAGCTACCCCGGGGGCCTCGGCACAGATACGCAGTATTTT
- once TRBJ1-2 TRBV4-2 CASSQDRRANYGYTF TGTGCCAGCAGCCAAGATAGAAGAGCTAACTATGGCTACACCTTC
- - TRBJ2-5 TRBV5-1 CASSLQGLGETQYF TGCGCCAGCAGCTTGCAGGGGCTGGGAGAGACCCAGTACTTC
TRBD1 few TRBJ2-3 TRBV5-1 CASSPGQGGPTDTQYF TGCGCCAGCAGCCCAGGACAGGGGGGACCCACAGATACGCAGTATTTT
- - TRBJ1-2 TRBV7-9 CASSLQGSNYGYTF TGTGCCAGCAGCTTACAGGGATCGAACTATGGCTACACCTTC
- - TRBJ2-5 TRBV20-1 CSAGSGDAETQYF TGCAGTGCTGGTTCAGGGGACGCGGAGACCCAGTACTTC
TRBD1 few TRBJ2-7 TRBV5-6 CASSLDRDKQYF TGTGCCAGCAGCCTCGACAGGGACAAGCAGTACTTC
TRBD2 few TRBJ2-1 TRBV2 CASSGGGWMNDEQFF TGTGCCAGCAGTGGGGGAGGGTGGATGAACGATGAGCAGTTCTTC
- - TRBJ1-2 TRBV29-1 CSVRTGGDNGYTF TGCAGCGTTAGAACCGGGGGCGATAATGGCTACACCTTC
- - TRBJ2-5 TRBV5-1 CASSLEGGMGTQYF TGCGCCAGCAGCTTGGAGGGCGGTATGGGGACCCAGTACTTC
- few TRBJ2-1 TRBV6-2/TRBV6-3 CASSPGTGGLSYNEQFF TGTGCCAGCAGCCCCGGGACCGGGGGATTATCCTACAATGAGCAGTTCTTC
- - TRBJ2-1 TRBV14 CASSQELGTYNEQFF TGTGCCAGCAGCCAAGAGCTGGGCACCTACAATGAGCAGTTCTTC
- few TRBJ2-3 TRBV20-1 CSALPGRGRDTQYF TGCAGTGCTCTCCCGGGGCGGGGCAGGGATACGCAGTATTTT
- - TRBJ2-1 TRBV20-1 CSASGVTDEQFF TGCAGTGCTAGCGGGGTTACGGATGAGCAGTTCTTC
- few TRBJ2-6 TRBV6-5 CAIREANVLTF TGTGCCATCCGGGAGGCCAACGTCCTGACTTTC
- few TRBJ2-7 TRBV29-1 CSVEPGAPTYEQYF TGCAGCGTTGAGCCAGGGGCGCCAACCTACGAGCAGTACTTC
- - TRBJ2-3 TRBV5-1 CASSPRQFQPDTQYF TGCGCCAGCAGCCCCCGACAATTCCAGCCAGATACGCAGTATTTT
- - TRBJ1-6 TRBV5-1 CASSLNGDSYNSPLHF TGCGCCAGCAGCTTGAATGGGGACTCCTATAATTCACCCCTCCACTTT
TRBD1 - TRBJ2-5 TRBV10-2 CANRGDRETQYF TGCGCCAACAGAGGGGACAGAGAGACCCAGTACTTC
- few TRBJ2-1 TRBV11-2 CASSDPLEIYNEQFF TGTGCCAGCAGCGATCCTCTTGAGATCTACAATGAGCAGTTCTTC
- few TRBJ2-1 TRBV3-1 CASSQSSRLSSYNEQFF TGTGCCAGCAGCCAATCTAGCCGCCTAAGCTCCTACAATGAGCAGTTCTTC
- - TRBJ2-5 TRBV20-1 CSARDNPSTQYF TGCAGTGCTAGAGATAACCCTTCGACCCAGTACTTC
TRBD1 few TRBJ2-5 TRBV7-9 CASSKAQGAQVETQYF TGTGCCAGCAGCAAGGCGCAGGGGGCGCAGGTAGAGACCCAGTACTTC
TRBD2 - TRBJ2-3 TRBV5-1 CASSLVAGGPRDTQYF TGCGCCAGCAGCTTGGTCGCGGGGGGCCCTCGAGATACGCAGTATTTT
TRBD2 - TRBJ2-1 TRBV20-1 CSARGRTSGGGGGSYNEQFF TGCAGTGCTAGAGGCCGGACTAGCGGGGGGGGTGGGGGCTCCTACAATGAGCAGTTCTTC
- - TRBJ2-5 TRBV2 CASSGNRQETQYF TGTGCCAGCAGTGGGAATAGGCAAGAGACCCAGTACTTC
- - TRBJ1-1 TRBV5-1 CASSSSSEAFF TGCGCCAGCAGCTCGAGCTCTGAAGCTTTCTTT
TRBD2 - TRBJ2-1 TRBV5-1 CASSEGLRNEQFF TGCGCCAGCAGCGAGGGACTACGGAATGAGCAGTTCTTC
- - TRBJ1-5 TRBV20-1 CSAAAPGTTLGNQPQHF TGCAGTGCAGCCGCCCCGGGAACAACTCTCGGCAATCAGCCCCAGCATTTT
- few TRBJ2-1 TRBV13 CASSSPGLNNEQFF TGTGCCAGCAGCTCGCCGGGACTGAACAATGAGCAGTTCTTC
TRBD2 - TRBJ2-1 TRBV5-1 CASSLRLAGGHEQFF TGCGCCAGCAGCTTGAGGCTAGCGGGGGGGCATGAGCAGTTCTTC
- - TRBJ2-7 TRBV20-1 CSAREEGPGSYEQYF TGCAGTGCTAGAGAGGAGGGGCCGGGCTCCTACGAGCAGTACTTC
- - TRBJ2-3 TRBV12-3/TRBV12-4 CASSNGKAGWGTDTQYF TGTGCCAGCAGTAACGGTAAAGCAGGATGGGGCACAGATACGCAGTATTTT
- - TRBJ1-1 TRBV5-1 CASSLVVGQTDEAFF TGCGCCAGCAGCTTGGTAGTGGGCCAAACGGATGAAGCTTTCTTT
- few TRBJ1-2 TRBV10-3 CAISERPEGYTF TGTGCCATCAGTGAGCGTCCAGAGGGCTACACCTTC
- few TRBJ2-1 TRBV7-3 CASSVAGLGAYNEQFF TGTGCCAGCAGCGTAGCCGGACTGGGGGCTTACAATGAGCAGTTCTTC
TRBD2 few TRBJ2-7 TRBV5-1 CASSPGLAGGLYEQYF TGCGCCAGCAGCCCTGGACTAGCGGGGGGCCTCTACGAGCAGTACTTC
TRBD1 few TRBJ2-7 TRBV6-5 CASSTLTGASYEQYF TGTGCCAGCAGTACCCTCACAGGGGCCTCCTACGAGCAGTACTTC
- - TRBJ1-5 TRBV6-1 CASSDGVQGPQHF TGTGCCAGCAGTGACGGGGTCCAGGGGCCCCAGCATTTT
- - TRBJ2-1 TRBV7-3 CASSPVGGASDEQFF TGTGCCAGCAGCCCGGTAGGGGGGGCCTCAGATGAGCAGTTCTTC
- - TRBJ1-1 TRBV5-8 CASSFPRGLVCPEAFF TGTGCCAGCAGCTTCCCCCGGGGGTTGGTTTGCCCTGAAGCTTTCTTT
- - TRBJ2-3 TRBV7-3 CASRMEGADTDTQYF TGTGCCAGCCGCATGGAGGGGGCGGATACAGATACGCAGTATTTT
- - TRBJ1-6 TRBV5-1 CASSSQTGIGSPLHF TGCGCCAGCAGCTCGCAGACAGGCATAGGATCACCCCTCCACTTT